These 20 T cell receptor beta chains came from one sample sequenced in a study of cytomegalovirus exposure and HLA in healthy donors. PCR involved 60 Vbeta and 13 Jbeta primers. Repertoires were generated with immunoSEQ multiplex PCR, while TCRdb's copy carries only in-frame clones and drops some. The sample has some 110,000 clones, more than 70% seen once. Sequences were obtained from PBMCs. These TCRs come from a man aged 45-65 years in good health and CMV-seropositive.

The sample holds one count of this clone. The CDR3 spells CATSSWTGPTYEQYF. CDR3 bases: TGTGCCACTTCGTCCTGGACAGGGCCTACCTACGAGCAGTACTTC. The chain carries TRBV6-5 and TRBJ2-7, with TRBD1 identical over 8 bases. The ends lost 10 bases at V and 2 bases at J; junction bases unmatched: 13. Looked up from germline, CDR1 is MNHEY and CDR2 is SVGAGI. The CDR3 is made up of 15 amino acids.

The V gene is TRBV5-1, the J gene TRBJ1-5; D ambiguous. V dropped 4 bases and J dropped 0 bases, with 17 bases sitting between them. Germline CDR1 SGHRS, CDR2 YFSETQ. This CDR3 contains 17 residues. The CDR3 loop reads CASSPDSGGNSNQPQHF. The CDR3 nucleotides read TGCGCCAGCAGCCCTGACTCCGGAGGTAATAGCAATCAGCCCCAGCATTTT.

The chain has TRBV6-1 and TRBJ2-1; 7 bases align to TRBD2. The germline V gene has CDR1 MNHNS and CDR2 SASEGT. Trimming at V came to 3 bases and at J to 7 bases, leaving 12 bases not matched to a gene. The length of the CDR3 is 16 residues. The CDR3 sequence: CASSDLGGSYSNEQFF. The CDR3 DNA reads as TGTGCCAGCAGTGATCTAGGCGGGAGTTATTCGAATGAGCAGTTCTTC.

The V gene is TRBV6-5, the J gene TRBJ1-5, with 8 bases aligning to TRBD1. Unmatched junction bases numbered 10, after V lost 6 bases and J lost 9 bases. Germline values: CDR1 MNHEY, CDR2 SVGAGI. The CDR3 totals 14 residues. Here the CDR3 DNA reads TGTGCCAGCAGCCCGGGACAGGCGTCATGGCCCCAGCATTTT. Amino acids: CASSPGQASWPQHF.

CDR3 DNA sequence: TGTGCCAGCAGCCGGACAGCTTATAGCAATCAGCCCCAGCATTTT. Amino acid sequence: CASSRTAYSNQPQHF. This chain joins TRBV5-6 and TRBJ1-5; D perhaps matches TRBD1 (6 bases). The V gene's germline CDR1 is SGHDT and CDR2 YYEEEE. This CDR3 has 15 residues. The germline V and J ends were trimmed by 4 bases and 0 bases, with 11 bases remaining between them.

The rearrangement uses TRBV5-6 and TRBJ1-5; D is undetermined. V was clipped by 0 bases and J by 5 bases, with 12 bases between them. Germline loops: CDR1 SGHDT, CDR2 YYEEEE. This CDR3 comprises 15 residues. The CDR3 loop reads CASSLGAAQHQPQHF. In DNA, the CDR3 is TGTGCCAGCAGCTTGGGGGCCGCTCAACATCAGCCCCAGCATTTT.

The chain employs TRBV14 and TRBJ2-1, with D possibly matching TRBD1 (5 bases). Germline CDR1 reads SGHDN; CDR2 reads FVKESK. CDR3 size: 13 residues. Deletions cut 0 bases from V and 9 bases from J, with 9 bases between. CDR3 loop: CASSQDLQGEQFF. The CDR3, as DNA: TGTGCCAGCAGCCAAGATTTGCAGGGTGAGCAGTTCTTC.

The chain recombines TRBV7-7 with TRBJ2-1, with a possible D match to TRBD1 (6 bases). V lost 1 base and J 3 bases, leaving 22 bases between the germline ends. Germline CDR1 is SSHAT and CDR2 is FNYEAQ (reference sequence). This CDR3 region has 19 residues. The CDR3 DNA reads as TGTGCCAGCAGCTTAGAAATGGGGTGGGGGCCTGCCGACTACAATGAGCAGTTCTTC. Translation: CASSLEMGWGPADYNEQFF.

This clone was picked up a small number of times. The chain is built from TRBV19 and TRBJ1-2; 7 bases match TRBD1. Losses at the gene ends were 9 bases for V and 4 bases for J; bases not matched to a gene: 11. The V gene's germline CDR1 is LNHDA and CDR2 SQIVND (reference sequence). CDR3 length: 14 residues. The CDR3 nucleotides read TGTGCCAGCAGGGACAGCGTACGGGGCTATGGCTACACCTTC. It encodes CASRDSVRGYGYTF.

The chain combines TRBV5-1 with TRBJ2-3; maybe TRBD1 (6 bases). The CDR3 has 16 amino acids. Per the germline V gene, CDR1 is SGHRS and CDR2 is YFSETQ. Trimming shortened V by 0 bases and J by 3 bases, and 14 bases separated the two germline ends. The CDR3 DNA sequence: TGCGCCAGCAGCTTGGCAAGGGGGAGAAGGACAGATACGCAGTATTTT. Protein: CASSLARGRRTDTQYF.

This clone was detected only once. The CDR3 protein is CATSRATGGRYFEQFF. The CDR3 coding sequence is TGTGCCACCAGCAGAGCGACAGGGGGCCGGTATTTTGAGCAGTTCTTC. V and J are TRBV15 and TRBJ2-1, with TRBD1 matching over 10 bases. CDR3 size: 16 residues. The V and J ends lost 1 base and 9 bases, in that order; junction bases with no gene match: 9. Per the germline V gene, CDR1 is LNHNV and CDR2 is YYDKDF (reference sequence).

The rearrangement uses TRBV15 and TRBJ1-2; 10 bases line up with TRBD1. Germline V gives CDR1 LNHNV, CDR2 YYDKDF (reference sequence). This CDR3 region has 19 residues. V was clipped by 0 bases and J by 6 bases; unmatched bases: 16. The CDR3 DNA reads as TGTGCCACCAGCAGAGATCGGGGAACCGGGACAGGGGCTTTACATGGCTACACCTTC. This gives the protein CATSRDRGTGTGALHGYTF.

J is TRBJ1-6 and V is TRBV27; maybe TRBD1 (5 bases). The CDR3 spans 15 residues. V lost 7 bases and J 7 bases, leaving 17 bases between the germline ends. Germline loops: CDR1 MNHEY, CDR2 SMNVEV (reference sequence). Written as DNA, the CDR3 is TGTGCCAGCAAGAAAGACAGTAATTGGAATTCACCCCTCCACTTT. This encodes CASKKDSNWNSPLHF.

J is TRBJ1-4 and V is TRBV9, with D uncertain. Germline V gives CDR1 SGDLS, CDR2 YYNGEE. This CDR3 comprises 14 residues. V was shortened by 4 bases and J by 8 bases, with 15 bases between the two germline ends. CDR3 in DNA: TGTGCCAGCAGCCTGACGGACTCAAGAGAAAAACTGTTTTTT. Its protein is CASSLTDSREKLFF.

Here the CDR3 DNA reads TGTGCCAGCAAGGGACGGAGCGGGAGGCCTTCCTACGAGCAGTACTTC. Amino acids: CASKGRSGRPSYEQYF. The chain links TRBV2 to TRBJ2-7; 9 bases fit TRBD2. V lost 7 bases to trimming and J lost 1 base; unmatched junction nucleotides: 11. Germline V gene lookup returns CDR1 SNHLY and CDR2 FYNNEI. The length of the CDR3 is 16 residues.

The chain links TRBV19 to TRBJ1-4, with 12 bases matching TRBD1. J gave up 7 bases and V 5 bases, and 8 bases lay outside the gene matches. Per germline, CDR1 LNHDA and CDR2 SQIVND (reference sequence). This CDR3 comprises 16 residues. The CDR3 loop reads CASSLSGTGGSEKLFF. The CDR3 DNA is TGTGCCAGTAGTCTAAGCGGGACAGGGGGCAGTGAAAAACTGTTTTTT. Filled out from reference TRBV19 and TRBJ1-4, the complete variable domain reads DGGITQSPKYLFRKEGQNVTLSCEQNLNHDAMYWYRQDPGQGLRLIYYSQIVNDFQKGDIAEGYSVSREKKESFPLTVTSAQKNPTAFYLCASSLSGTGGSEKLFFGSGTQLSVL.

V usage is TRBV15 and J usage is TRBJ1-1; D is unclear. The CDR3 has 14 amino acids. The germline V gene encodes CDR1 LNHNV and CDR2 YYDKDF (reference sequence). V lost 0 bases and J lost 2, with 7 bases in between. The CDR3 DNA follows: TGTGCCACCAGCAGAGATCGAGATAACACTGAAGCTTTCTTT. It specifies CATSRDRDNTEAFF.

The V call is TRBV10-2, the J call TRBJ2-5, with 9 nucleotides matching TRBD1. J gave up 7 bases and V 6 bases, and 6 bases lay outside the gene matches. Germline V gene lookup returns CDR1 WSHSY and CDR2 SAAADI. The CDR3 spans 13 residues. The CDR3 region has the DNA TGCGCCAGCAGGCCGGGACAGGGAGGGACCCAGTACTTC. Protein: CASRPGQGGTQYF.

The J gene is TRBJ1-4, the V gene TRBV18, with 7 bases identical to TRBD1. The CDR3 is 15 residues long. Trimming took 0 bases from V and 5 from J; bases not matched to a gene: 3. The germline V gene has CDR1 KGHSH and CDR2 LQKENI. The CDR3 spells CASSPPKDRNEKLFF. CDR3 coding DNA: TGTGCCAGCTCACCACCGAAGGACAGGAATGAAAAACTGTTTTTT.

The V call is TRBV27, the J call TRBJ2-7, with a possible D match to TRBD1 (6 bases). This CDR3 comprises 16 residues. Germline V gene data show CDR1 as MNHEY and CDR2 as SMNVEV (reference sequence). The germline V and J ends were trimmed by 5 bases and 4 bases, with 21 bases remaining between them. The CDR3: CASSRFLDSHQYEQYF. DNA for the CDR3: TGTGCCAGCAGTCGCTTTCTGGACAGCCACCAATACGAGCAGTACTTC.